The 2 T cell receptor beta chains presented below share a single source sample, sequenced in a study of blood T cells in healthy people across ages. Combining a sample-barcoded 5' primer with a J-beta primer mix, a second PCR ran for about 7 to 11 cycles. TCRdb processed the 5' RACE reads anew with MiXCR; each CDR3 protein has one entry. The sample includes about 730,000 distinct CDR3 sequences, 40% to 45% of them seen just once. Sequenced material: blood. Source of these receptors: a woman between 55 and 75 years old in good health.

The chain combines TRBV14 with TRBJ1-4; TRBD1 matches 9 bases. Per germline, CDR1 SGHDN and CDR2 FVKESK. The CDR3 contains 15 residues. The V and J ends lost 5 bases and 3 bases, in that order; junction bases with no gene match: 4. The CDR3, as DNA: TGTGCCAGCAGCAAACAGGGGGCTTCTAATGAAAAACTGTTTTTT. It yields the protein CASSKQGASNEKLFF.

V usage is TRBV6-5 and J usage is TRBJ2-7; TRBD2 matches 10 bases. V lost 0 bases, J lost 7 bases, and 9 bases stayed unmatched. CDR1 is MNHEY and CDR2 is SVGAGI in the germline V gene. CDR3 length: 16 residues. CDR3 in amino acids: CASSYSLAGAYNEQYF. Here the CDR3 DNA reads TGTGCCAGCAGTTACTCCCTAGCGGGAGCCTACAATGAGCAGTACTTC.